The 22 T cell receptor beta chains listed next were all sequenced from one sample in a study of T cell responses to AZD1222 COVID-19 vaccine (dated by TCRdb to the early 2020s). The library was produced with the immunoSEQ multiplex PCR assay. In TCRdb, the immuneACCESS table is reduced to in-frame sequences with V and J assigned. These tables do not hold every clone; where another copy was compared, an unresolved V gene accounts for under half, and the others remain unexplained. The sample includes 180,000 or so clones, with about 91% observed a single time. The ten largest clones take up approximately 1.2% of the sample. Reading the label with the study, this specimen's time point is: about 28 days (+/-7) after the second vaccine dose. The sample consisted of peripheral blood, taken 28 days after the second AZD1222 dose. These receptors were collected from an adult who received the AZD1222 COVID-19 vaccine.

This chain connects TRBV3-1 (or the pseudogene TRBV3-2) to TRBJ2-5; the D gene could be TRBD1 or TRBD2 (5 bases each). The CDR3 runs to 13 residues. Trimming took 6 bases from V and 5 from J, leaving 13 bases between them. Per germline, CDR1 LGHDT and CDR2 YNNKEL (reference sequence). The CDR3: CASRRGAGETQYF. CDR3 DNA: TGTGCCAGCAGAAGAGGGGCGGGTGAGACCCAGTACTTC.

This rearrangement joins TRBV27 to TRBJ1-2, with unresolved D. CDR3 size: 14 residues. Germline CDR1 MNHEY, CDR2 SMNVEV (reference sequence). Trimming took off 6 bases at V and 2 bases at J, with 13 bases between the two ends. CDR3 loop: CASRGSQLNYGYTF. The CDR3 bases are TGTGCCAGCAGAGGCTCTCAGCTGAACTATGGCTACACCTTC.

This clone was seen once. CDR3 sequence (DNA): TGTGCCAGCAGCGGGGACAGGTGGGATCAGCCCCAGCATTTT. Translated, it gives CASSGDRWDQPQHF. The chain employs TRBV2 and TRBJ1-5; 8 nucleotides line up with TRBD1. The CDR3 consists of 14 residues. Germline-derived CDR1 and CDR2 are SNHLY and FYNNEI. V dropped 6 bases and J dropped 5; count of bases not matched to a gene: 6. Looking up the rest from reference TRBV2 and TRBJ1-5 gives the full variable domain: EPEVTQTPSHQVTQMGQEVILRCVPISNHLYFYWYRQILGQKVEFLVSFYNNEISEKSEIFDDQFSVERPDGSNFTLKIRSTKLEDSAMYFCASSGDRWDQPQHFGDGTRLSIL.

V and J are TRBV5-6 and TRBJ1-2; D not resolved. Trimming removed 1 base from V and 2 bases from J, with 9 bases in between. Per the germline V gene, CDR1 is SGHDT and CDR2 is YYEEEE. CDR3 length: 14 residues. The DNA for the CDR3 is TGTGCCAGCAGCTTGTCGCCTGAGAACTATGGCTACACCTTC. Amino acids: CASSLSPENYGYTF.

The table lists this clone with a count of one. The gene calls are TRBV11-2 and TRBJ2-7; 10 bases map to TRBD2. CDR3 size: 15 residues. V shed 0 bases, J shed 3 bases, and the junction held 2 bases outside the gene matches. Per the germline V gene, CDR1 is SGHAT and CDR2 is FQNNGV. CDR3 protein: CASSLETSGFYEQYF. For the CDR3, the DNA is TGTGCCAGCAGCTTAGAGACTAGCGGGTTCTACGAGCAGTACTTC.

This clone was seen only once. The chain carries TRBV6-5 and TRBJ1-2, with a possible D match to TRBD1 (5 bases). Germline-derived CDR1 and CDR2 are MNHEY and SVGAGI. V lost 8 bases, J lost 8 bases, and 24 bases lay in between. There are 15 residues in the CDR3. The DNA of the CDR3 is TGTGCCAGCCAAACCCGGCTAGGGGAGGGTAACGGCTACACCTTC. This gives the protein CASQTRLGEGNGYTF.

The CDR3 spells CASSLMSRGYTF. CDR3 bases: TGTGCCAGCAGCTTAATGAGTAGAGGCTACACCTTC. V is TRBV7-2 and J is TRBJ1-2; D unresolved. CDR3 length: 12 residues. Germline V gives CDR1 SGHTA, CDR2 FQGNSA. Trimming cost V 2 bases and J 8 bases, with 9 bases left between them.

The chain uses TRBV2 and TRBJ1-5, with D possibly matching TRBD1 (6 bases). Germline CDR1 is SNHLY and CDR2 is FYNNEI. V was shortened by 3 bases and J by 2 bases, with 20 bases between the two germline ends. The CDR3 is 18 residues long. CDR3 loop: CASSEGTMTGRGNQPQHF. The DNA for the CDR3 is TGTGCCAGCAGTGAGGGGACTATGACAGGACGCGGCAATCAGCCCCAGCATTTT.

The rearrangement joins TRBV5-4 to TRBJ1-1, with unresolved D. V was pared by 1 base and J by 7 bases, with 8 bases between. This CDR3 contains 12 residues. In germline, CDR1 is SGHNT, CDR2 YYREEE (reference sequence). The CDR3: CASSLSPGEAFF. The CDR3 DNA follows: TGTGCCAGCAGCTTGTCCCCGGGTGAAGCTTTCTTT.

The gene calls are TRBV5-4 and TRBJ2-3; 9 nucleotides match TRBD2. This CDR3 contains 17 residues. CDR1 and CDR2 (germline): SGHNT, YYREEE (reference sequence). Trimming at V came to 7 bases and at J to 4 bases, leaving 16 bases not matched to a gene. CDR3 DNA sequence: TGTGCCAGCGGGGGACTAGCAGGACCTGGCGGGGCAGATACGCAGTATTTT. It specifies CASGGLAGPGGADTQYF.

This chain joins TRBV15 and TRBJ1-3; tentatively, D is TRBD1 (5 bases). Per germline, CDR1 LNHNV and CDR2 YYDKDF (reference sequence). Trimming left V 5 bases short and J 0 bases short, with 11 bases between. There are 15 residues in the CDR3. CDR3 DNA: TGTGCCACCAGCGGTTGGGGGGGCTCTGGAAACACCATATATTTT. Translating gives CATSGWGGSGNTIYF.

The chain couples TRBV19 to TRBJ1-4, with 7 bases aligning to TRBD1. This CDR3 is built from 15 residues. Per the germline V gene, CDR1 is LNHDA and CDR2 is SQIVND (reference sequence). V lost 5 bases and J lost 10; bases outside the gene matches: 13. The CDR3 sequence is CASSYADRDLLKLFF. DNA for the CDR3: TGTGCCAGTAGTTACGCCGACAGGGACCTTCTAAAACTGTTTTTT.

This clone turned up a few times. The rearrangement joins TRBV11-2 to TRBJ2-7; D is undetermined. The CDR3 contains 15 residues. V dropped 0 bases and J dropped 0 bases, with 9 bases sitting between them. Germline lookup yields CDR1 SGHAT and CDR2 FQNNGV. In DNA form, the CDR3 reads TGTGCCAGCAGCTTAGATCTAAACAGCTCCTACGAGCAGTACTTC. Translated: CASSLDLNSSYEQYF.

The chain has TRBV7-2 and TRBJ1-5, with 10 bases aligning to TRBD1. The CDR3 is made up of 17 amino acids. Losses at the gene ends were 1 base for V and 4 bases for J; bases not matched to a gene: 7. Germline-derived CDR1 and CDR2 are SGHTA and FQGNSA. The CDR3 coding sequence is TGTGCCAGCAGCTTAGGGATGGGACAGGGGCGGAATCAGCCCCAGCATTTT. Translation gives CASSLGMGQGRNQPQHF.

The gene calls are TRBV4-3 and TRBJ2-4; TRBD2 agrees at 12 bases. The V segment lost 2 bases and the J segment 5 bases; nucleotides outside the gene matches: 7. The CDR3 spans 17 residues. CDR1 is LGHNA, CDR2 YSLEER, per germline. For the CDR3, the DNA is TGCGCCAGCAGCCAAACGCTAGCGGGGGGGGTCGAAAACATTCAGTACTTC. It is translated as CASSQTLAGGVENIQYF.

This clone was seen only once. The chain joins TRBV27 to TRBJ1-1, with 9 bases that match TRBD1. This CDR3 comprises 15 residues. Germline V gene lookup returns CDR1 MNHEY and CDR2 SMNVEV (reference sequence). J lost 1 base, V lost 3 bases, and 3 bases had no gene match. The CDR3 DNA sequence: TGTGCCAGCAGTTTCGGGACAGGGCCGAACACTGAAGCTTTCTTT. It codes for CASSFGTGPNTEAFF.

The CDR3 region has the DNA TGTGCCAGCAGAGCCCCGGGGCAGGGAGATTGGCGTGGCTACACCTTC. Translating it yields CASRAPGQGDWRGYTF. The chain carries TRBV3-1 (or the pseudogene TRBV3-2) and TRBJ1-2; perhaps TRBD1 as D (5 bases). Looked up from germline, CDR1 is LGHDT and CDR2 is YNNKEL (reference sequence). Trimming removed 6 bases from V and 7 bases from J, with 24 bases in between. The CDR3 has 16 residues.

The chain combines TRBV29-1 with TRBJ1-1; D is possibly TRBD1 (6 bases). Germline CDR1 SQVTM, CDR2 ANQGSEA. V was clipped by 7 bases and J by 1 base, with 16 bases between them. The CDR3 sequence is 14 residues long. CDR3 residues: CSGTLGHSNTEAFF. The CDR3 DNA reads as TGCAGCGGGACTTTGGGACACTCGAACACTGAAGCTTTCTTT.

The genes are TRBV6-5 and TRBJ1-3; no reliable D call. Germline V gene sequence: CDR1 MNHEY, CDR2 SVGAGI. The CDR3 is 14 amino acids. V was pared by 0 bases and J by 0 bases, with 3 bases between. CDR3 amino acids: CASSYSRSGNTIYF. DNA for the CDR3: TGTGCCAGCAGTTACTCCCGCTCTGGAAACACCATATATTTT.

The rearrangement uses TRBV2 and TRBJ2-3; 7 bases map to TRBD1. The ends lost 6 bases at V and 2 bases at J; junction bases unmatched: 5. This CDR3 contains 14 residues. CDR1 is SNHLY, CDR2 FYNNEI, per germline. CDR3 protein: CASRGGLSTDTQYF. The CDR3 DNA is TGTGCCAGCAGAGGGGGCCTTTCCACAGATACGCAGTATTTT.

The chain is built from TRBV14 and TRBJ2-6; D is undetermined. The CDR3 is 13 amino acids. Germline V gives CDR1 SGHDN, CDR2 FVKESK. V shed 3 bases and J shed 4 bases, with 4 bases lying between them. CDR3 coding DNA: TGTGCCAGCAGCCATAGGGGGGCCAACGTCCTGACTTTC. It specifies CASSHRGANVLTF.

CDR3 DNA: TGTGCCACCAGCAGAGATAGGACAGATTACGAGCAGTACTTC. As protein: CATSRDRTDYEQYF. V is TRBV15 and J is TRBJ2-7, with a tentative D call TRBD1 (6 bases). Germline V CDR1 and CDR2: LNHNV, YYDKDF (reference sequence). CDR3 length equals 14 residues. V was cut by 0 bases and J by 4 bases, with 10 bases left in between.